One sample yielded the 25 T cell receptor beta chains listed below, sequenced in a study of response to subunit inactivated influenza vaccine. MiXCR, applied by TCRdb to the RT-PCR reads, yields one record per CDR3 protein. The sample consists of fewer than 600,000 distinct CDR3 sequences, approximately 7.2% of them appearing once. Sequencing was performed on PBMCs from blood, taken less than 30 months after vaccination. All receptors come from a man aged 50 to 69 who received an inactivated influenza vaccine.

This clonotype was counted between two and nine times. At one end the junction does not follow the germline gene, possibly because of a read error. The chain links TRBV7-7 to TRBJ2-7; perhaps TRBD1 as D (6 bases). Germline CDR1 is SSHAT and CDR2 is FNYEAQ (reference sequence). This CDR3 has 13 residues. CDR3 sequence (DNA): TGTGCTAGCAGCTTAAATAGGGGGAGCGAGCAGTACTTC. Translation gives CASSLNRGSEQYF.

The V gene is TRBV11-2, the J gene TRBJ1-6; no definite D call. V was cut by 0 bases and J by 10 bases, with 1 base left in between. CDR1 SGHAT and CDR2 FQNNGV come from the germline V gene. CDR3 size: 11 residues. CDR3 in amino acids: CASSLDSPLHF. The CDR3 region has the DNA TGTGCCAGCAGCTTAGACTCACCCCTCCACTTT.

This clonotype has more than one count but fewer than ten. The chain employs TRBV5-1 and TRBJ2-1; TRBD1 is a possible D gene (5 bases). The CDR3 covers 17 residues. Germline lookup yields CDR1 SGHRS and CDR2 YFSETQ. The germline V and J ends were trimmed by 3 bases and 1 base, with 17 bases remaining between them. CDR3 protein: CASSSGGHQGSYNEQFF. The CDR3 nucleotides read TGCGCCAGCAGCTCTGGTGGACACCAAGGGTCCTACAATGAGCAGTTCTTC.

This clonotype was seen repeatedly, ten times or more. V gene TRBV6-2 or TRBV6-3 combines with J gene TRBJ1-1; D is uncertain. The CDR3 is 14 residues long. V was pared by 6 bases and J by 1 base, with 12 bases between. CDR1 MNHEY and CDR2 SVGEGT come from the germline V gene. The CDR3 reads CASSKTGENTEAFF. CDR3 sequence (DNA): TGTGCCAGCAGCAAAACTGGGGAGAACACTGAAGCTTTCTTT.

This clonotype came up many times. The chain combines TRBV20-1 with TRBJ2-5, with D perhaps TRBD1 or TRBD2 (6 bases each). The CDR3 is made up of 15 amino acids. Germline loops: CDR1 DFQATT, CDR2 SNEGSKA (reference sequence). V shed 1 base and J shed 1 base, with 13 bases lying between them. The CDR3 nucleotides are TGCAGTGCTAGAGGCACAGGAGGGGGCCAAGAGACCCAGTACTTC. Amino acid sequence: CSARGTGGGQETQYF.

The chain combines TRBV6-5 with TRBJ2-7; D uncertain. Per germline, CDR1 MNHEY and CDR2 SVGAGI. V was shortened by 0 bases and J by 6 bases, with 9 bases between the two germline ends. The CDR3 contains 13 residues. DNA for the CDR3: TGTGCCAGCAGTTACTCTAGTTGGGCCGAGCAGTACTTC. Translation gives CASSYSSWAEQYF.

This clonotype was counted at least ten times. V gene TRBV20-1 combines with J gene TRBJ2-7, with 8 bases fitting TRBD2. CDR1 and CDR2 (germline): DFQATT, SNEGSKA (reference sequence). The V and J ends lost 2 bases and 4 bases, in that order; junction bases with no gene match: 4. This CDR3 spans 13 amino acids. CDR3 amino acids: CSARLAGVYEQYF. The CDR3 region has the DNA TGCAGTGCTAGACTAGCGGGCGTATACGAGCAGTACTTC.

V and J are TRBV11-2 and TRBJ2-6; D is undetermined. Germline CDR1 SGHAT, CDR2 FQNNGV. The CDR3 covers 15 residues. V was trimmed by 0 bases and J by 4 bases, leaving 7 bases between them. This CDR3 reads CASSLDVGGANVLTF. CDR3 coding DNA: TGTGCCAGCAGCTTAGATGTTGGCGGGGCCAACGTCCTGACTTTC.

This clonotype has at least ten counts. The chain is built from TRBV9 and TRBJ2-5; D remains unclear. The germline V and J ends were trimmed by 0 bases and 5 bases, with 11 bases remaining between them. The CDR3 is 14 residues long. The germline gives CDR1 SGDLS, CDR2 YYNGEE. CDR3 coding DNA: TGTGCCAGCAGCGTAGCTTACGCTGGGGAGACCCAGTACTTC. Translated, it gives CASSVAYAGETQYF.

This clonotype appeared a few times. The rearrangement links TRBV27 to TRBJ2-2; 12 positions agree with TRBD2. The CDR3 has 15 amino acids. The germline V gene encodes CDR1 MNHEY and CDR2 SMNVEV (reference sequence). Trimming cost V 6 bases and J 6 bases; bases outside gene matches: 5. CDR3 in DNA: TGTGCCAGCAGCCGACTAGCGGGAGTTCCCGGGGAGCTGTTTTTT. This translates into CASSRLAGVPGELFF.

The V gene is TRBV7-2, the J gene TRBJ2-3, with TRBD2 matching over 9 bases. Germline values: CDR1 SGHTA, CDR2 FQGNSA. The trim removed 8 bases at V and 1 base at J, leaving 7 bases unmatched. The CDR3 consists of 15 residues. The CDR3 protein is CASRGLASRTDTQYF. DNA of the CDR3: TGTGCCAGCCGGGGACTAGCATCACGCACAGATACGCAGTATTTT. Variable domain in full (rest from reference TRBV7-2 and TRBJ2-3): GAGVSQSPSNKVTEKGKDVELRCDPISGHTALYWYRQSLGQGLEFLIYFQGNSAPDKSGLPSDRFSAERTGGSVSTLTIQRTQQEDSAVYLCASRGLASRTDTQYFGPGTRLTVL.

Only a few counts were recorded for this clonotype. This sequence joins TRBV5-1 and TRBJ2-5; D may be TRBD2 (6 bases). V was clipped by 1 base and J by 5 bases, with 12 bases between them. From germline, CDR1 is SGHRS and CDR2 YFSETQ. CDR3 size: 14 residues. The DNA for the CDR3 is TGCGCCAGCAGCTTGCGGGGGAACGGGGAGACCCAGTACTTC. Protein product: CASSLRGNGETQYF.

J is TRBJ1-2 and V is TRBV7-2; D is perhaps TRBD1 (5 bases). This CDR3 has 17 amino acids. Trimming removed 3 bases from V and 5 bases from J, with 22 bases in between. Germline loops: CDR1 SGHTA, CDR2 FQGNSA. CDR3 coding DNA: TGTGCCAGCAGCTTTCCCTTTACAGGCCTTTCTGGATATGGCTACACCTTC. Amino acids: CASSFPFTGLSGYGYTF.

This clonotype was detected only a few times. The chain carries TRBV10-3 and TRBJ2-7; D might be TRBD2 (6 bases). Between the trimmed V and J ends, which lost 6 bases and 6 bases, there was a span of 21 bases. The CDR3 length is 15 residues. From germline, CDR1 is ENHRY and CDR2 SYGVKD. This chain's CDR3 is CAIRGGGTASGEQYF. The CDR3 region has the DNA TGTGCCATCAGGGGGGGAGGAACGGCGAGTGGCGAGCAGTACTTC.

In the case of this clonotype: Given a much more abundant clone one base away, this may be a read error. V usage is TRBV20-1 and J usage is TRBJ2-5; the D gene is possibly TRBD1 (5 bases). CDR3 length: 13 amino acids. Deletions cut 2 bases from V and 3 bases from J, with 10 bases between. Germline loops: CDR1 DFQATT, CDR2 SNEGSKA (reference sequence). The DNA of the CDR3 is TGCAGTGCTAGACCGACAGCTAAAGAGACCCAGTACTTC. This gives the protein CSARPTAKETQYF.

The V call is TRBV21-1, the J call TRBJ2-1. TRBV21-1 constitutes a pseudogene. The length of the CDR3 is 13 residues. The DNA of the CDR3 is TGTGCCAGCAGCAAAGGCGAAGGCAATGAGCAGTTCTTC. Protein sequence: CASSKGEGNEQFF.

This clonotype appeared a few times. V gene TRBV3-1 combines with J gene TRBJ2-2; 7 positions agree with TRBD2. The CDR3 sequence is 12 residues long. Germline V gene lookup returns CDR1 LGHDT and CDR2 YNNKEL (reference sequence). This CDR3 is CGSQRGAGELFF. The CDR3 DNA reads as TGTGGGTCGCAGCGGGGTGCCGGGGAGCTGTTTTTT.

There are many counts of this clonotype. V gene TRBV3-1 combines with J gene TRBJ2-1; TRBD2 might be the D (6 bases). The CDR3 length is 15 residues. Trimming took off 0 bases at V and 1 base at J, with 7 bases between the two ends. Germline assignment: CDR1 LGHDT and CDR2 YNNKEL (reference sequence). CDR3 protein: CASSQDGGSYNEQFF. The CDR3 bases are TGTGCCAGCAGCCAAGACGGGGGATCCTACAATGAGCAGTTCTTC.

The gene calls are TRBV15 and TRBJ1-6; D is perhaps TRBD1 (5 bases). The CDR3 loop spans 16 amino acids. The germline CDR1 and CDR2 sequences are LNHNV and YYDKDF (reference sequence). V lost 0 bases, J lost 6 bases, and 12 bases lay in between. The CDR3 DNA is TGTGCCACCAGCAGAGATCTAGGAGGGGTTAATTCACCCCTCCACTTT. This translates into CATSRDLGGVNSPLHF.

V usage is TRBV11-1 and J usage is TRBJ2-1; 8 nucleotides agree with TRBD1. V shed 0 bases, J shed 3 bases, and the junction held 10 bases outside the gene matches. CDR1 is SGHAT and CDR2 is FQDESV in the germline V gene (reference sequence). The CDR3 extends over 18 amino acids. CDR3 sequence (DNA): TGTGCCAGCAGCTTAGCGTCCTTGACAGGGGAAATCTACAATGAGCAGTTCTTC. Protein sequence: CASSLASLTGEIYNEQFF.

The CDR3 is CASSRTPGTSDNEQFF. CDR3 nucleotides: TGTGCCAGCAGCCGTACCCCCGGGACTAGCGACAATGAGCAGTTCTTC. The chain has TRBV6-1 and TRBJ2-1; 10 bases are a match to TRBD2. V dropped 6 bases and J dropped 5; count of bases not matched to a gene: 10. CDR3 length: 16 residues. Germline V CDR1 and CDR2: MNHNS, SASEGT.

The chain employs TRBV18 and TRBJ2-3; D is uncertain. The V gene lost 3 bases and the J gene lost 0 bases, with 10 bases spanning the gap. The germline V gene has CDR1 KGHSH and CDR2 LQKENI. The CDR3 is 15 residues long. CDR3 amino acids: CASSPYRPSTDTQYF. Here the CDR3 DNA reads TGTGCCAGCTCACCCTACAGACCTAGCACAGATACGCAGTATTTT. The full variable domain, rest sourced from reference TRBV18 and TRBJ2-3, is NAGVMQNPRHLVRRRGQEARLRCSPMKGHSHVYWYRQLPEEGLKFMVYLQKENIIDESGMPKERFSAEFPKEGPSILRIQQVVRGDSAAYFCASSPYRPSTDTQYFGPGTRLTVL.

The chain employs TRBV4-2 and TRBJ2-1, with 9 bases that match TRBD1. The CDR3 consists of 16 residues. V lost 5 bases to trimming and J lost 8 bases; unmatched junction nucleotides: 13. Germline V lookup: CDR1 LGHNA, CDR2 YNFKEQ. The CDR3 spells CASSSWTGAARYEQFF. The CDR3 region has the DNA TGTGCCAGCAGCTCGTGGACAGGGGCGGCCAGGTATGAGCAGTTCTTC.

This chain links TRBV12-3 or TRBV12-4 with TRBJ1-1; 8 bases map to TRBD1. V lost 5 bases to trimming and J lost 6 bases; unmatched junction nucleotides: 14. The CDR3 is 16 amino acids. The CDR3 is CASSRTRTGYGAEAFF. In nucleotides, the CDR3 is TGTGCCAGCAGTAGGACCAGGACAGGGTACGGAGCTGAAGCTTTCTTT.

V usage is TRBV5-1 and J usage is TRBJ2-5; no reliable D call. CDR1 is SGHRS, CDR2 YFSETQ, per germline. Deletions cut 1 base from V and 5 bases from J, with 9 bases between. The CDR3 extends over 13 amino acids. CDR3 sequence: CASSLTVRETQYF. The CDR3 DNA reads TGCGCCAGCAGCTTGACAGTACGGGAGACCCAGTACTTC.